This T cell receptor (beta chain) is from a study of blood T cell repertoires in COVID-19. For the study at large: PBMCs, B-cell-depleted T cells, or T cells were the source of the cDNA or gDNA that made up the material.

The germline V gene has CDR1 MNHEY and CDR2 SMNVEV (reference sequence). V trimming: 5 bases; J trimming: 4 bases; junction bases outside the gene matches: 7. This CDR3 contains 15 residues. The protocol was immunoSEQ multiplex PCR, while the TCRdb copy is restricted to in-frame clones and leaves out a portion. The sample lists a few hundred thousand clones, 88% occurring once. Seattle-derived patients entered the study during active infection and were followed longitudinally. The chain couples TRBV27 to TRBJ1-1; 10 bases are a match to TRBD1. The sequencing sample was made of peripheral blood. This TCR derives from a woman between 45 and 65 years old with COVID-19, enrolled during active disease. The CDR3 spells CASSLRTGGRTEAFF. The CDR3 nucleotides are TGTGCCAGCAGTCTTAGGACAGGGGGACGCACTGAAGCTTTCTTT.